The source of this T cell receptor (beta chain) is a study of shared clonotypes between healthy human individuals. Under the authors' procedure: Owing to the provision of junction-only sequences devoid of quality scores by immunoSEQ, filtering differed. Profiled with immunoSEQ multiplex PCR; TCRdb holds only in-frame clones, not every one. The DNA was the basis for D and trimming; V, J and clone size are from that table. The repertoire holds 600,000 or so clones, with approximately 96% as singletons. Naive CD8 cells, CD45RO-negative and positively selected for CCR7, excluded terminally differentiated effector memory CD45RA+ cells. CDR1 and CDR2 (germline): GTSNPN, SVGIG (reference sequence). The CDR3 contains 15 residues. V was trimmed by 3 bases and J by 8 bases, leaving 22 bases between them.

The chain links TRBV30 to TRBJ1-1, with D perhaps TRBD1 (6 bases). The origin of this receptor is a woman aged 30 to 39 in good health. The specimen sequenced was naive CD8+ T cells sorted from blood. CDR3 region: CAWSPTPDRSSEAFF. As DNA, the CDR3 is TGTGCCTGGAGCCCTACCCCCGACAGGAGTTCGGAAGCTTTCTTT.